The text below deals with one TCR beta chain. The data derive from a study of blood T cell repertoires in COVID-19. For the study at large: Donors in the United States, Italy and Spain gave samples during acute or convalescent COVID-19. Sources were T cells, B-cell-depleted T cells, or PBMCs; the material itself was cDNA or gDNA.

Authors' processing steps: Counts of nucleated cells, estimated from reference gene primer amplification, were obtained. Data came from immunoSEQ multiplex PCR; TCRdb stores just in-frame clones and leaves some out. D and trimming come from the DNA, and the V and J calls and clone size come from that table. Here the sample spans roughly 410,000 clones, approximately 90% being singletons. During active infection, Seattle patients enrolled and were then monitored through disease. Germline CDR1 and CDR2: MDHEN and SYDVKM. Trimming removed 4 bases from V and 7 bases from J, with 11 bases in between. This CDR3 is built from 13 residues.

The sequenced material came from peripheral blood. This clonotype was sampled from a woman aged 40 to 55 with COVID-19, enrolled during active disease. V usage is TRBV28 and J usage is TRBJ1-5, with D possibly being TRBD1 (5 bases). The CDR3 DNA follows: TGTGCCAGCAGTTCAGGGTACAGCCAGCCCCAGCATTTT. As protein: CASSSGYSQPQHF.